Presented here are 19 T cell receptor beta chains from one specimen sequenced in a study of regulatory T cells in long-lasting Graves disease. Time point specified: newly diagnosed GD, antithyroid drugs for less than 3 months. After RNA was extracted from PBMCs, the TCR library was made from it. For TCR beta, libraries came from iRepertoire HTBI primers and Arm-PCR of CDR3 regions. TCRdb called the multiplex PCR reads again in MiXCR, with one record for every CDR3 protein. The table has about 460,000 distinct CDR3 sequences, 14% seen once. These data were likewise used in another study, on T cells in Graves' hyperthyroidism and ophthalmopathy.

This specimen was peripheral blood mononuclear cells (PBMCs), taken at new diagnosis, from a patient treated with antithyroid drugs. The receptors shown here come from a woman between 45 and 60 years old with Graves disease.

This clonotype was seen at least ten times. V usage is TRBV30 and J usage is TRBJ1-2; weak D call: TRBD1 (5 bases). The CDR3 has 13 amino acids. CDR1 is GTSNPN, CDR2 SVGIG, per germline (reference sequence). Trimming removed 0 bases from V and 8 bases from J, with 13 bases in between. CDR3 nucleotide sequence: TGTGCCTGGAGTGTGGGGGGTCCGAGCGGCTACACCTTC. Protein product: CAWSVGGPSGYTF.

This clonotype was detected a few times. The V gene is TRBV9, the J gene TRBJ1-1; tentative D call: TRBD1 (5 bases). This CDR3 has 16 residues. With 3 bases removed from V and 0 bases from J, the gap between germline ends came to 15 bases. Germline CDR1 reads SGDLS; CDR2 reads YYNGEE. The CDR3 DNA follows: TGTGCCAGCAGCGCTTCCGGGACGCGGCTGAACACTGAAGCTTTCTTT. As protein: CASSASGTRLNTEAFF.

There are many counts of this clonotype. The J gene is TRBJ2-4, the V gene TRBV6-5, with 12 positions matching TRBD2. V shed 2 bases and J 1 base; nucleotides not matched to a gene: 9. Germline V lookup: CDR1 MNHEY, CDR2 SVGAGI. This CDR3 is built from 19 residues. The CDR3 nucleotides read TGTGCCAGCAGTTACCGACCGATCCTAGCGGGAGGGGCCAAAAACATTCAGTACTTC. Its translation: CASSYRPILAGGAKNIQYF.

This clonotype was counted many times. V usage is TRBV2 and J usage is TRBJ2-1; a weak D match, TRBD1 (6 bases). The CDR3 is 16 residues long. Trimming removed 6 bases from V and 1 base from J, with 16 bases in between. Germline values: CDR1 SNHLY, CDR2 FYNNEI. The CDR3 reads CASSARTARSYNEQFF. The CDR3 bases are TGTGCCAGCAGCGCCCGGACAGCCAGATCCTACAATGAGCAGTTCTTC.

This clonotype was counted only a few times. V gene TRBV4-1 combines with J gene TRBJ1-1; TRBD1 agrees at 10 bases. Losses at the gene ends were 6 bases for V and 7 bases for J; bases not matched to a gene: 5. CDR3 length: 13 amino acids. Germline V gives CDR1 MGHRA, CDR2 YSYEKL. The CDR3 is CASRGTGVIEAFF. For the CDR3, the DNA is TGCGCCAGCAGGGGGACAGGGGTGATTGAAGCTTTCTTT.

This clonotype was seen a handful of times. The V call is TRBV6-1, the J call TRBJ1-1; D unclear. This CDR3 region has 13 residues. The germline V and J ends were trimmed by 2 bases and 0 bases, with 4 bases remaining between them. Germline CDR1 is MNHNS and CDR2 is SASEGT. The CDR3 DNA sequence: TGTGCCAGCAGTGAAATTTTGAACACTGAAGCTTTCTTT. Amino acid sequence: CASSEILNTEAFF.

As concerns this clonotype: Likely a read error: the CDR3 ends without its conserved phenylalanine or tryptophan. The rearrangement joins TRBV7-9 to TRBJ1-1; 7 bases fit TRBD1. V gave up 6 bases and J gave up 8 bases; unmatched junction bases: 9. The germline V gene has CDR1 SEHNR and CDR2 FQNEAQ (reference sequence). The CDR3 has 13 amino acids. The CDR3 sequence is CASSGTANSEAFL. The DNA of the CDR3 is TGTGCCAGCAGTGGGACAGCCAATTCAGAAGCTTTCCTT.

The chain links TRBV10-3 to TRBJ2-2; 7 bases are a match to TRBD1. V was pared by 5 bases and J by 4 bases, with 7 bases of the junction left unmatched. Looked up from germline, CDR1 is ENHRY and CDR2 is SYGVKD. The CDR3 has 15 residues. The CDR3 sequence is CAISTPGQITGELFF. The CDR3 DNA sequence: TGTGCCATCAGTACCCCGGGACAGATCACCGGGGAGCTGTTTTTT.

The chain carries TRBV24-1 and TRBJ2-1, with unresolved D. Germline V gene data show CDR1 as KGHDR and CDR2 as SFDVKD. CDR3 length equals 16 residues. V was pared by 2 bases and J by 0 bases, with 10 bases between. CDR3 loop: CATSDSLAVSYNEQFF. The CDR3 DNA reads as TGTGCCACCAGTGATTCCTTAGCCGTCTCCTACAATGAGCAGTTCTTC.

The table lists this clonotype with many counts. The CDR3 DNA sequence: TGTGCCAGCAGCTTGGTGGGGGGAACCCAGTTCTTC. It encodes CASSLVGGTQFF. This sequence joins TRBV5-8 and TRBJ2-1; D is perhaps TRBD2 (6 bases). Trimming cost V 0 bases and J 13 bases, with 11 bases left between them. The germline V gene encodes CDR1 SGHTS and CDR2 YDEGEE. This CDR3 is 12 amino acids long.

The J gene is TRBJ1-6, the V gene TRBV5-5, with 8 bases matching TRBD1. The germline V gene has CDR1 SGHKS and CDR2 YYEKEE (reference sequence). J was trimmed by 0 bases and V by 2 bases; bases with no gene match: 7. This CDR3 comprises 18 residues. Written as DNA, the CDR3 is TGTGCCAGCAGCTTACCGGGACAGGAGCTCTCCTATAATTCACCCCTCCACTTT. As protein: CASSLPGQELSYNSPLHF.

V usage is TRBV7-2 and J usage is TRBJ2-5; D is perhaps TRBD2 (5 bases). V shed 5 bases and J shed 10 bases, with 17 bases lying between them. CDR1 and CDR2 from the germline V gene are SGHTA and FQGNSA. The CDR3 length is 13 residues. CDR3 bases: TGTGCCAGCAGCGTTGGGGAGAGAAGGGACCAGTACTTC. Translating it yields CASSVGERRDQYF.

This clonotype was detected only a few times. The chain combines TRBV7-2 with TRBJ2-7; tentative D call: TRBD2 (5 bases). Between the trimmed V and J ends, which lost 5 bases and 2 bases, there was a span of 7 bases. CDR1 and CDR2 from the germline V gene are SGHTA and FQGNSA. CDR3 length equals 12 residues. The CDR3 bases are TGTGCCAGCAGCAAGACTACCTACGAGCAGTACTTC. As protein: CASSKTTYEQYF. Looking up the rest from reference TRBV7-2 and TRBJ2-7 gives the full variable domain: GAGVSQSPSNKVTEKGKDVELRCDPISGHTALYWYRQSLGQGLEFLIYFQGNSAPDKSGLPSDRFSAERTGGSVSTLTIQRTQQEDSAVYLCASSKTTYEQYFGPGTRLTVT.

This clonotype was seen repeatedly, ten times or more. The CDR3 DNA reads as TGTGCCAGCAGCTTGGGCCAGGGAGGGGCAGATACGCAGTATTTT. Protein: CASSLGQGGADTQYF. The chain carries TRBV5-6 and TRBJ2-3; 7 nucleotides match TRBD2. Per germline, CDR1 SGHDT and CDR2 YYEEEE. The V gene end was trimmed by 0 bases and the J gene end by 4 bases; junction bases not matched to a gene: 5. The CDR3 runs 15 residues.

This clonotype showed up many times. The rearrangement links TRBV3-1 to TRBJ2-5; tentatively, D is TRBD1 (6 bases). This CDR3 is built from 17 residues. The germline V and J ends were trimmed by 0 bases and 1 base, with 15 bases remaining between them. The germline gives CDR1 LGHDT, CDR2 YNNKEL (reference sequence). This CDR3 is CASSQEFGRGFQETQYF. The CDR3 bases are TGTGCCAGCAGCCAAGAATTTGGCAGGGGATTCCAAGAGACCCAGTACTTC.

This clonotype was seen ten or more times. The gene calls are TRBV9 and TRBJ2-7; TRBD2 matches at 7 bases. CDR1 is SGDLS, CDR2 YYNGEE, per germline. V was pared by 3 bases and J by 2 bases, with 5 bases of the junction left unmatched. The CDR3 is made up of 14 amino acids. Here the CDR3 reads CASSASGAAYEQYF. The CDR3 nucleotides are TGTGCCAGCAGCGCAAGCGGGGCAGCCTACGAGCAGTACTTC.

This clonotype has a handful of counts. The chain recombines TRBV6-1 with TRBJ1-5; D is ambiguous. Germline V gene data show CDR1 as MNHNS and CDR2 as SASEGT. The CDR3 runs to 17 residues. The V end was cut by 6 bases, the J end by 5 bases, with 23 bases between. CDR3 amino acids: CASSASNWGGGYQPQHF. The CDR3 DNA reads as TGTGCCAGCAGCGCTTCTAACTGGGGTGGCGGGTATCAGCCCCAGCATTTT.

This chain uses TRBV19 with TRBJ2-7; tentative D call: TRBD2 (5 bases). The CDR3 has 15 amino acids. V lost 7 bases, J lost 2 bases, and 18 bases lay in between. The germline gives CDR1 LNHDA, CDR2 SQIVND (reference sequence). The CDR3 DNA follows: TGTGCCAGTATGCCCGCCACGGGATCACCCTACGAGCAGTACTTC. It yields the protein CASMPATGSPYEQYF.

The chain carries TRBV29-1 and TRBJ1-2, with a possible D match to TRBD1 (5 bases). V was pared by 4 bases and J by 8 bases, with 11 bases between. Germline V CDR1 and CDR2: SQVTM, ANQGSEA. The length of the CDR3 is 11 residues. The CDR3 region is CSVGVGGGYTF. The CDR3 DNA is TGCAGCGTTGGGGTGGGGGGGGGCTACACCTTC.